Presented here are 32 T cell receptor beta chains from one specimen sequenced in a study of tumor-infiltrating lymphocytes in primary liver carcinoma. Germline DNA was also extracted, and blood RNA derived from unsorted whole blood. TCR beta cDNA came from about 0.55 ug total RNA, primed with a constant-region primer. Each TCR beta library was derived from three nested multiplex PCR rounds that employed slightly modified ARM-PCR. Primers for the first two PCR rounds were TRBV1-TRBV30 forward primers and a C-beta reverse primer (about 10 cycles per round). MiXCR, run by TCRdb on the multiplex PCR reads, gives a single entry per CDR3 protein. The repertoire consists of some 180,000 distinct CDR3 sequences, with over 50% occurring once and the leading ten covering around 68%. Source material: peripheral blood. These receptors were taken from a man in his forties or fifties with primary liver carcinoma and hepatitis B virus infection.

The CDR3 region is CASSSEHLPVANYGYTF. In nucleotides, the CDR3 is TGTGCCAGCAGCTCGGAGCACTTACCCGTAGCTAACTATGGCTACACCTTC. The chain uses TRBV7-9 and TRBJ1-2; no definite D call. This CDR3 spans 17 amino acids. In germline, CDR1 is SEHNR, CDR2 FQNEAQ (reference sequence). Trimming pared 4 bases from V and 0 bases from J, leaving 18 bases between. Full variable domain (missing parts from reference TRBV7-9 and TRBJ1-2): DTGVSQNPRHKITKRGQNVTFRCDPISEHNRLYWYRQTLGQGPEFLTYFQNEAQLEKSRLLSDRFSAERPKGSFSTLEIQRTEQGDSAMYLCASSSEHLPVANYGYTFGSGTRLTVV.

A note on this clonotype: One end of the junction fails to match germline, which may point to a read error. V gene TRBV6-5 combines with J gene TRBJ1-2, with D possibly matching TRBD1 (5 bases). Germline CDR1 is MNHEY and CDR2 is SVGAGI. The CDR3 runs to 17 residues. The CDR3 DNA reads TGTACCAGCAGTTACTCTGGCAGTTCGGGGGTCGGCTATGGCTACACTTTC. Its protein is CTSSYSGSSGVGYGYTF.

This chain joins TRBV11-2 and TRBJ1-4; D is perhaps TRBD1 (5 bases). V was clipped by 4 bases and J by 5 bases, with 11 bases between them. Germline CDR1 reads SGHAT; CDR2 reads FQNNGV. The CDR3 is 14 residues long. The DNA for the CDR3 is TGTGCCAGCAGCTCGGGACGGAAAAATGAAAAACTGTTTTTT. Protein sequence: CASSSGRKNEKLFF.

The J gene is TRBJ1-5, the V gene TRBV12-5; 7 positions match TRBD1. Germline V gene lookup returns CDR1 LGHNT and CDR2 FRNRAP. V was clipped by 5 bases and J by 1 base; unmatched bases: 2. The CDR3 sequence is 14 residues long. As DNA, the CDR3 is TGTGCTAGTGGTACAGGGGCCAGCAATCAGCCCCAGCATTTT. Amino acids: CASGTGASNQPQHF.

For this clonotype: Relative to the germline gene, one junction end is altered; a read error may explain this. V and J are TRBV11-2 and TRBJ2-3, with D perhaps TRBD1 (6 bases). Germline V gene lookup returns CDR1 SGHAT and CDR2 FQNNGV. The CDR3 length is 14 residues. For the CDR3, the DNA is TGTACCAGCAGCTTTACAGGGAACACAGATACACAGTATTTT. Its translation is CTSSFTGNTDTQYF.

This clonotype occurred many times. V usage is TRBV11-2 and J usage is TRBJ1-1, with 12 bases aligning to TRBD1. J lost 8 bases, V lost 2 bases, and 3 bases had no gene match. The CDR3 consists of 14 residues. CDR1 and CDR2 from the germline V gene are SGHAT and FQNNGV. This chain's CDR3 is CASSLTGTGGEAFF. The DNA of the CDR3 is TGTGCCAGCAGCTTAACCGGGACAGGGGGCGAAGCTTTCTTT. The complete variable domain, with remaining parts taken from reference TRBV11-2 and TRBJ1-1, reads EAGVAQSPRYKIIEKRQSVAFWCNPISGHATLYWYQQILGQGPKLLIQFQNNGVVDDSQLPKDRFSAERLKGVDSTLKIQPAKLEDSAVYLCASSLTGTGGEAFFGQGTRLTVV.

This clonotype was detected many times. The CDR3 here is CASSARDRSYEQYF. CDR3 sequence (DNA): TGTGCCAGCAGCGCCCGGGACAGGAGCTACGAGCAGTACTTC. The chain uses TRBV11-2 and TRBJ2-7, with TRBD1 matching over 8 bases. CDR3 length: 14 residues. Germline CDR1 is SGHAT and CDR2 is FQNNGV. V gave up 5 bases and J gave up 3 bases; unmatched junction bases: 6.

The V and J genes are TRBV4-2 and TRBJ2-1; 7 bases map to TRBD2. There are 16 residues in the CDR3. V lost 3 bases, J lost 0 bases, and 5 bases stayed unmatched. Per the germline V gene, CDR1 is LGHNA and CDR2 is YNFKEQ. This CDR3 is CASSQEAGSSYNEQFF. CDR3 coding DNA: TGTGCCAGCAGCCAGGAAGCGGGGAGCTCCTACAATGAGCAGTTCTTC.

On this clonotype itself: The junction shows a germline mismatch at one end, possibly a read error. The CDR3 region has the DNA TGTGCTAGCAGCCGGTACACGGAGACCCAGTACTTC. As protein: CASSRYTETQYF. The chain couples TRBV14 to TRBJ2-5; D ambiguous. The CDR3 loop spans 12 amino acids. Germline V CDR1 and CDR2: SGHDN, FVKESK.

A remark on this clonotype: At one end, the junction sequence differs from germline, possibly due to a read error. The chain combines TRBV6-5 with TRBJ2-2, with D possibly matching TRBD2 (5 bases). Per germline, CDR1 MNHEY and CDR2 SVGAGI. CDR3 length: 12 amino acids. The CDR3 loop is CASSRATGKLFF. The CDR3 DNA reads as TGTGCCAGCAGCCGAGCAACCGGGAAGCTGTTTTTT.

The V gene is TRBV11-1, the J gene TRBJ1-1; D not resolved. The germline V and J ends were trimmed by 3 bases and 6 bases, with 14 bases remaining between them. Germline CDR1 and CDR2: SGHAT and FQDESV (reference sequence). The CDR3 is 14 amino acids. CDR3 in amino acids: CASSFQTAGSEAFF. CDR3 bases: TGTGCCAGCAGCTTCCAGACGGCGGGCTCTGAAGCTTTCTTT.

The chain joins TRBV29-1 to TRBJ1-4; 7 bases map to TRBD1. Germline V gene data show CDR1 as SQVTM and CDR2 as ANQGSEA. CDR3 length: 14 amino acids. CDR3 sequence reads: CRVSKGAANEKLFF. The CDR3 coding sequence is TGCAGAGTTTCGAAGGGGGCGGCTAATGAAAAACTGTTTTTT.

This chain connects TRBV12-5 to TRBJ1-1, with 7 nucleotides matching TRBD1. CDR3 length equals 14 residues. The trim removed 2 bases at V and 4 bases at J, leaving 4 bases unmatched. CDR1 is LGHNT, CDR2 FRNRAP, per germline. CDR3 bases: TGTGCTAGTGGTTTGACAGGGGTGGTCACTGAAGCTTTCTTT. It codes for CASGLTGVVTEAFF.

On this clonotype itself: Sequence at one end of the junction differs from germline and may be a read error. CDR3 region: CASSFFTRGAELYF. CDR3 DNA sequence: TGTGCCAGCAGCTTCTTCACCCGGGGTGCCGAGCTGTACTTC. V and J are TRBV11-2 and TRBJ2-7; TRBD2 is a possible D gene (5 bases). CDR3 length: 14 amino acids. The germline V gene has CDR1 SGHAT and CDR2 FQNNGV.

This rearrangement joins TRBV11-2 to TRBJ2-2; D gene uncertain. Trimming removed 1 base from V and 6 bases from J, with 15 bases in between. The CDR3 runs 16 residues. Germline CDR1 and CDR2: SGHAT and FQNNGV. The CDR3 reads CASSLVWQWAPGELFF. The CDR3 nucleotides are TGTGCCAGCAGCTTAGTTTGGCAGTGGGCCCCCGGGGAGCTGTTTTTT.

The chain joins TRBV11-2 to TRBJ2-7, with D perhaps matching TRBD1 or TRBD2 (5 bases each). This CDR3 spans 15 amino acids. Per germline, CDR1 SGHAT and CDR2 FQNNGV. With 5 bases removed from V and 5 bases from J, the gap between germline ends came to 19 bases. The CDR3 loop is CASSPEGCSRHEQYF. CDR3 bases: TGTGCCAGCAGCCCAGAGGGGTGTAGTCGTCACGAGCAGTACTTC. Full variable domain (remainder filled in from reference TRBV11-2 and TRBJ2-7): EAGVAQSPRYKIIEKRQSVAFWCNPISGHATLYWYQQILGQGPKLLIQFQNNGVVDDSQLPKDRFSAERLKGVDSTLKIQPAKLEDSAVYLCASSPEGCSRHEQYFGPGTRLTVT.

This clonotype was detected many times. The chain is built from TRBV11-2 and TRBJ1-2; the match to TRBD1 covers 11 bases. V shed 10 bases, J shed 7 bases, and the junction held 5 bases outside the gene matches. This CDR3 spans 12 amino acids. The germline V gene encodes CDR1 SGHAT and CDR2 FQNNGV. Here the CDR3 reads CATDGQGAGYTF. The CDR3 DNA follows: TGTGCCACCGACGGACAGGGGGCTGGCTACACCTTC.

The CDR3 protein is CASSQGPGTSGANVLTF. The CDR3 DNA follows: TGTGCCAGCAGCCAGGGTCCAGGGACCTCTGGGGCCAACGTCCTGACTTTC. This sequence joins TRBV4-2 and TRBJ2-6; TRBD1 or TRBD2 may be the D gene (5 bases each). CDR1 is LGHNA, CDR2 YNFKEQ, per germline. The CDR3 covers 17 residues. V was pared by 3 bases and J by 0 bases, with 12 bases between.

This chain joins TRBV5-1 and TRBJ2-5; possibly TRBD2 for D (6 bases). V lost 4 bases to trimming and J lost 2 bases, with 18 bases between them. The CDR3 is 16 amino acids. The V gene's germline CDR1 is SGHRS and CDR2 YFSETQ. CDR3 in amino acids: CASSLGIAVQQETQYF. The CDR3 DNA reads TGCGCCAGCAGCCTAGGTATAGCGGTCCAGCAAGAGACCCAGTACTTC. The whole variable domain, filled in from reference TRBV5-1 and TRBJ2-5, reads KAGVTQTPRYLIKTRGQQVTLSCSPISGHRSVSWYQQTPGQGLQFLFEYFSETQRNKGNFPGRFSGRQFSNSRSEMNVSTLELGDSALYLCASSLGIAVQQETQYFGPGTRLLVL.

This clonotype came up a few times. The chain links TRBV18 to TRBJ2-3; D gene unclear. From germline, CDR1 is KGHSH and CDR2 LQKENI. The ends were cut back, 0 bases at V and 2 bases at J, with 3 bases in the middle. The CDR3 has 13 residues. CDR3 coding DNA: TGTGCCAGCTCACCACCAACCACAGATACGCAGTATTTT. Amino acids: CASSPPTTDTQYF.

This clonotype was recorded a few times. This chain uses TRBV6-5 with TRBJ2-1, with D unresolved. V was clipped by 5 bases and J by 15 bases, with 23 bases between them. This CDR3 has 14 residues. Germline-derived CDR1 and CDR2 are MNHEY and SVGAGI. CDR3 nucleotides: TGTGCCAGCAGTCCCTTTCCAGAAGGTTCAATTGGGTTCTTC. It translates to CASSPFPEGSIGFF.

Concerning this clonotype: A junction end diverges from the germline sequence, so it may reflect a read error. The chain combines TRBV5-1 with TRBJ2-7, with D possibly matching TRBD1 (5 bases). The CDR3 loop spans 14 amino acids. Germline loops: CDR1 SGHRS, CDR2 YFSETQ. CDR3 residues: CASSLGQGLDEQYF. CDR3 coding DNA: TGTGCCAGCAGCTTGGGGCAGGGTCTGGACGAGCAGTACTTC.

J is TRBJ1-5 and V is TRBV6-5, with D maybe TRBD1 (5 bases). Per germline, CDR1 MNHEY and CDR2 SVGAGI. CDR3 length: 15 residues. Trimming removed 0 bases at V and 5 bases at J, with 11 bases between. The chain's CDR3 is CASSYSRGPDQPQHF. The CDR3 coding sequence is TGTGCCAGCAGTTACTCCCGGGGACCAGATCAGCCCCAGCATTTT.

This clonotype was observed a few times. The rearrangement links TRBV5-6 to TRBJ1-4; D possibly corresponds to TRBD1 (5 bases). Germline V gene lookup returns CDR1 SGHDT and CDR2 YYEEEE. This CDR3 has 15 residues. V lost 4 bases and J lost 2, with 12 bases in between. CDR3 in amino acids: CASSPTGETNEKLFF. The CDR3 DNA sequence: TGTGCCAGCAGCCCAACGGGGGAGACTAATGAAAAACTGTTTTTT.

This rearrangement joins TRBV29-1 to TRBJ2-7; perhaps TRBD2 as D (5 bases). The CDR3 is made up of 15 amino acids. Germline V gene data show CDR1 as SQVTM and CDR2 as ANQGSEA. V gave up 4 bases and J gave up 4 bases, with 20 bases separating them. The CDR3 region has the DNA TGCAGCGTTGTAACGGAACGGGATAAAGGGTACGAGCAGTACTTC. Translating it yields CSVVTERDKGYEQYF.

This chain joins TRBV11-2 and TRBJ2-5; D may correspond to TRBD1 or TRBD2 (5 bases each). Germline CDR1 SGHAT, CDR2 FQNNGV. This CDR3 comprises 14 residues. Trimming took 3 bases from V and 4 from J, leaving 12 bases between them. CDR3 in amino acids: CASSLARGRETQYF. DNA of the CDR3: TGTGCCAGCAGCTTGGCACGGGGACGAGAGACCCAGTACTTC.

This clonotype was picked up one time. A much larger clonotype is one base distant, so this may be a read error. CDR3 sequence: CASSPLNSKAYNEQFF. In nucleotides, the CDR3 is TGTGCCAGCAGCCCCTTGAATAGTAAAGCCTACAATGAGCAGTTCTTC. The chain links TRBV11-2 to TRBJ2-1, with unresolved D. CDR1 is SGHAT, CDR2 FQNNGV, per germline. V lost 5 bases, J lost 2 bases, and 16 bases lay in between. CDR3 length equals 16 residues.

This clonotype came up a few times. The chain employs TRBV29-1 and TRBJ2-3, with 10 nucleotides matching TRBD2. CDR1 is SQVTM and CDR2 is ANQGSEA in the germline V gene. The CDR3 sequence is 14 residues long. V dropped 6 bases and J dropped 5; count of bases not matched to a gene: 8. Here the CDR3 reads CSVDGTSAIDTQYF. DNA of the CDR3: TGCAGCGTCGATGGGACTAGCGCCATAGATACGCAGTATTTT.

With regard to this clonotype: Mismatch with germline at one junction end may stem from a read error. The rearrangement links TRBV11-2 to TRBJ2-1; TRBD2 might be the D (5 bases). The CDR3 contains 14 residues. Germline CDR1 is SGHAT and CDR2 is FQNNGV. The CDR3 DNA reads TGTGCCAGCAGCTTAGTCGCGGGTTACAACGAGCATTTCTTC. Translated, it gives CASSLVAGYNEHFF.

This chain uses TRBV11-2 with TRBJ2-5; D is perhaps TRBD2 (5 bases). The CDR3 consists of 12 residues. Germline-derived CDR1 and CDR2 are SGHAT and FQNNGV. The CDR3 region has the DNA TGTGTCAGAGGGTCGAACCAAGAGACCCAGTACTTC. Its translation: CVRGSNQETQYF.

The J gene is TRBJ2-1, the V gene TRBV11-2; TRBD1 aligns across 8 bases. The CDR3 spans 19 residues. J lost 0 bases, V lost 2 bases, and 12 bases had no gene match. The germline CDR1 and CDR2 sequences are SGHAT and FQNNGV. This CDR3 is CASSLQGARTTSSYNEQFF. Here the CDR3 DNA reads TGTGCCAGCAGCTTACAGGGGGCCCGGACTACGAGCTCCTACAATGAGCAGTTCTTC.

A remark on this clonotype: Being one base from a much bigger clone, this may be a read error. The chain links TRBV12-3 or TRBV12-4 to TRBJ2-2; the match to TRBD1 covers 9 bases. The CDR3 is made up of 15 amino acids. V shed 6 bases and J 1 base; nucleotides not matched to a gene: 3. DNA for the CDR3: TGTGCCAGCAGGTCGGGACAGGGGAACACCGGGGAGCTGTTTTTT. It codes for CASRSGQGNTGELFF.